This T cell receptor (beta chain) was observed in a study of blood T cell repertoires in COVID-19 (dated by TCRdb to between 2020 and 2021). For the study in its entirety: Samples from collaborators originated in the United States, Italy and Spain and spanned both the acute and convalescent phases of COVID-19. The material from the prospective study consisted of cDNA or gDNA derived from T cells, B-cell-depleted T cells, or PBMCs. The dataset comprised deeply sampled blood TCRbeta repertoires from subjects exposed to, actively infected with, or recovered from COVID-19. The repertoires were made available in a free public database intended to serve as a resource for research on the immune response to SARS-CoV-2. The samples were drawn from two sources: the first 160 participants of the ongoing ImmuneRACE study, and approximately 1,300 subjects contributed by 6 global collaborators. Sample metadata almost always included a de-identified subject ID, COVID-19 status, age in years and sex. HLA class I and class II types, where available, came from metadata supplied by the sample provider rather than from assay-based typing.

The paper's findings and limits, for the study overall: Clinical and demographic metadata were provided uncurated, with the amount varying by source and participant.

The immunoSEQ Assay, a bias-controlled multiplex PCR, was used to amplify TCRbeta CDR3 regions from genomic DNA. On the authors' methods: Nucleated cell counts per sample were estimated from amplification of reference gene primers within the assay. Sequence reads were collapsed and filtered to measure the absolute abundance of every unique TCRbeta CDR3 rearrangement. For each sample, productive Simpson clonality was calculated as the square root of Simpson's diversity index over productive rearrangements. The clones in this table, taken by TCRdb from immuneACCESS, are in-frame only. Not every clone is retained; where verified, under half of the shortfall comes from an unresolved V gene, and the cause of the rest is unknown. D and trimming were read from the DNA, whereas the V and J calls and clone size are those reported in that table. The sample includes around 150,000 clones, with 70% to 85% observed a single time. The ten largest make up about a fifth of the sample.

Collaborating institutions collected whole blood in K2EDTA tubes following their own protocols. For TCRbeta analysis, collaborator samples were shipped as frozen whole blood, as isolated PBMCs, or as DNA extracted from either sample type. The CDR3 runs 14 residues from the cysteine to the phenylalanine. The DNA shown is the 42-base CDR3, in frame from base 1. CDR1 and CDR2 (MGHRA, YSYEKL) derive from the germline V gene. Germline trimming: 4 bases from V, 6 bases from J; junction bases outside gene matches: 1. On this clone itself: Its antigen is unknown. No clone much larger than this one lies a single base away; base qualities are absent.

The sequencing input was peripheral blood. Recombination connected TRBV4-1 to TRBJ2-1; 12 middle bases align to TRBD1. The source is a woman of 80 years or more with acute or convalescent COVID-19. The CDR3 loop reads CASSRDRGLNEQFF. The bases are TGCGCCAGCAGCCGGGACAGGGGGCTCAATGAGCAGTTCTTC.